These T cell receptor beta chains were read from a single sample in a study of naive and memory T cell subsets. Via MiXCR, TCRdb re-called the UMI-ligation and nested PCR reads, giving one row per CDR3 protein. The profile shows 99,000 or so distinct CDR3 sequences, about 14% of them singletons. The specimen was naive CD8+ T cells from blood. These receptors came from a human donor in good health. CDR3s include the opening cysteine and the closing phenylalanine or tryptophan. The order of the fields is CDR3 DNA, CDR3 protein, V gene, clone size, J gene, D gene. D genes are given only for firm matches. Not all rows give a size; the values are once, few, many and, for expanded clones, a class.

TGTGCCAGCAGCACACTAGCGGGAGGGCCGGGGGCCAAAAACATCCAGTACTTC | CASSTLAGGPGAKNIQYF | TRBV13 | . | TRBJ2-4 | TRBD2
TGTGCCAGCAGGACAGACAGGGGCAATGAGCAGTTCTTC | CASRTDRGNEQFF | TRBV12-3/TRBV12-4 | . | TRBJ2-1 | TRBD1
TGTGCCAGCAGCTTAGAAATGTTGACAGGGGTAAATAATGAGCAGTTCTTC | CASSLEMLTGVNNEQFF | TRBV7-9 | . | TRBJ2-1 | TRBD1
TGTGCCAGCAGTCCCCCGGGACAGACCTTGTTGACTACGGACGAGCAGTACTTC | CASSPPGQTLLTTDEQYF | TRBV12-3/TRBV12-4 | . | TRBJ2-7 | TRBD1
TGTGCCAGCAGCTTGGTCGGGACAGGACTAACTACGCAGTATTTT | CASSLVGTGLTTQYF | TRBV5-6 | many | TRBJ2-3 | TRBD1
TGTGCCAGCAGTTCCTCCCGGGAAGGTCACTACAATGAGCAGTTCTTC | CASSSSREGHYNEQFF | TRBV12-3/TRBV12-4 | few | TRBJ2-1 | .
TGTGCCAGCAAGGGGACTAGCGGTACCTACGAGCAGTACTTC | CASKGTSGTYEQYF | TRBV28 | few | TRBJ2-7 | TRBD2
TGCAGCGTTGATCGCAGGGGCAGCTCCTACGAGCAGTACTTC | CSVDRRGSSYEQYF | TRBV29-1 | few | TRBJ2-7 | .
TGTGCCAGCAGCCCCACAAATTTTGCCACAGATACGCAGTATTTT | CASSPTNFATDTQYF | TRBV7-3 | . | TRBJ2-3 | .
TGTGCCAGCAGGGGACAGGGGGCTTACGAGCAGTACTTC | CASRGQGAYEQYF | TRBV12-3/TRBV12-4 | few | TRBJ2-7 | TRBD1
TGTGCCATCAGTGTACAGGAGAACACTGAAGCTTTCTTT | CAISVQENTEAFF | TRBV10-3 | . | TRBJ1-1 | .